Following are 13 T cell receptor beta chains from one sample sequenced in a study of T cells after yellow fever vaccination. In TCRdb, the 5' RACE reads were re-called with MiXCR into one record per CDR3 protein. The sample holds some 300,000 distinct CDR3 sequences; about 10% are singletons and the top ten take 3% to 4%. The specimen was CD4+ T cells sorted from PBMCs, collected 5 days after the yellow fever booster vaccination. The receptors stem from a man aged 18 to 29 who received the YFV17D yellow fever vaccine.

The chain is built from TRBV6-5 and TRBJ1-4; 10 positions match TRBD1. The CDR3 is 14 amino acids. Germline CDR1 is MNHEY and CDR2 is SVGAGI. V lost 7 bases to trimming and J lost 5 bases; unmatched junction nucleotides: 4. The CDR3, as DNA: TGTGCCAGCACTCCGGGACAGGGGAATGAAAAACTGTTTTTT. Translation: CASTPGQGNEKLFF.

This clonotype came up a few times. This chain links TRBV20-1 with TRBJ1-2, with 9 bases lining up with TRBD1. Per the germline V gene, CDR1 is DFQATT and CDR2 is SNEGSKA (reference sequence). This CDR3 has 14 amino acids. Trimming removed 6 bases from V and 7 bases from J; junction bases left unmatched: 12. The CDR3 spells CSAKERTGDVGYTF. The CDR3 nucleotides read TGCAGTGCGAAAGAAAGGACAGGGGATGTTGGCTACACCTTC.

The sample holds a few counts of this clonotype. J is TRBJ1-6 and V is TRBV9, with D perhaps TRBD1 (5 bases). Trimming pared 0 bases from V and 6 bases from J, leaving 7 bases between. Germline-derived CDR1 and CDR2 are SGDLS and YYNGEE. The CDR3 sequence is 14 residues long. Written as DNA, the CDR3 is TGTGCCAGCAGCGTAGGACAGCTTAATTCACCCCTCCACTTT. Amino acids: CASSVGQLNSPLHF.

This clonotype has only a few counts. This rearrangement joins TRBV28 to TRBJ2-5; TRBD1 agrees at 10 bases. Germline lookup yields CDR1 MDHEN and CDR2 SYDVKM. The CDR3 loop spans 15 amino acids. Trimming at V came to 5 bases and at J to 5 bases, leaving 8 bases not matched to a gene. CDR3 DNA: TGTGCCAGCAGTCCGTGGACAGGGGGACACGAGACCCAGTACTTC. Its translation is CASSPWTGGHETQYF.

The CDR3 is CASGLTSNEQFF. CDR3 DNA: TGTGCCAGCGGCCTGACTTCTAATGAGCAGTTCTTC. The chain is built from TRBV3-1 and TRBJ2-1; D call uncertain. The germline gives CDR1 LGHDT, CDR2 YNNKEL (reference sequence). V lost 8 bases and J 7 bases, leaving 12 bases between the germline ends. The CDR3 spans 12 residues.

At least ten counts were recorded for this clonotype. This CDR3 is CASSPGGSGELFF. CDR3 coding DNA: TGTGCCAGCAGCCCCGGGGGTTCCGGGGAGCTGTTTTTT. This chain connects TRBV7-2 to TRBJ2-2, with a possible D match to TRBD2 (6 bases). The CDR3 runs to 13 residues. Germline V gives CDR1 SGHTA, CDR2 FQGNSA. The V gene lost 5 bases and the J gene lost 6 bases, with 10 bases spanning the gap.

The chain joins TRBV29-1 to TRBJ1-2; possible D gene TRBD1, 6 bases. V lost 7 bases, J lost 2 bases, and 11 bases lay in between. Germline lookup yields CDR1 SQVTM and CDR2 ANQGSEA. The CDR3 totals 12 residues. CDR3 loop: CSASGQNYGYTF. The CDR3 DNA follows: TGCAGCGCCTCTGGACAGAACTATGGCTACACCTTC.

In its sample, this clonotype was seen a few times. The rearrangement joins TRBV29-1 to TRBJ1-1; possible D gene TRBD1, 6 bases. This CDR3 comprises 16 residues. Germline CDR1 SQVTM, CDR2 ANQGSEA. With 5 bases removed from V and 0 bases from J, the gap between germline ends came to 19 bases. The CDR3: CSVPIGGAIMNTEAFF. The CDR3 nucleotides are TGCAGCGTTCCAATCGGGGGGGCTATTATGAACACTGAAGCTTTCTTT.

In its sample, this clonotype was seen many times. The chain combines TRBV20-1 with TRBJ2-2; D perhaps matches TRBD2 (5 bases). CDR1 and CDR2 from the germline V gene are DFQATT and SNEGSKA (reference sequence). V dropped 0 bases and J dropped 6 bases, with 14 bases sitting between them. The CDR3 spans 15 residues. CDR3 amino acids: CSARDPSGKAGELFF. The CDR3 nucleotides read TGCAGTGCTAGAGATCCGTCCGGGAAGGCCGGGGAGCTGTTTTTT.

The chain recombines TRBV6-5 with TRBJ2-1; D is undetermined. Germline V lookup: CDR1 MNHEY, CDR2 SVGAGI. Trimming shortened V by 0 bases and J by 5 bases, and 11 bases separated the two germline ends. The CDR3 spans 15 residues. The CDR3 here is CASSYSGMWDNEQFF. CDR3 in DNA: TGTGCCAGCAGTTACTCAGGAATGTGGGACAATGAGCAGTTCTTC.

This rearrangement joins TRBV4-3 to TRBJ2-1, with TRBD2 matching over 10 bases. The CDR3 loop spans 15 amino acids. Germline V gene sequence: CDR1 LGHNA, CDR2 YSLEER. Trimming took 3 bases from V and 10 from J; bases not matched to a gene: 9. The CDR3 region is CASSQEGSGGLEQFF. The CDR3 region has the DNA TGCGCCAGCAGCCAGGAGGGTAGCGGGGGGTTGGAGCAGTTCTTC.

This chain links TRBV5-1 with TRBJ2-6; 7 bases match TRBD1. CDR1 is SGHRS, CDR2 YFSETQ, per germline. The V and J ends lost 4 bases and 4 bases, in that order; junction bases with no gene match: 5. The CDR3 is 15 amino acids. CDR3: CASSHGTAGANVLTF. In DNA, the CDR3 is TGCGCCAGCAGCCACGGGACAGCCGGGGCCAACGTCCTGACTTTC.

This clonotype has more than one count but fewer than ten. The chain carries TRBV7-2 and TRBJ1-1; D is perhaps TRBD1 (5 bases). CDR1 SGHTA and CDR2 FQGNSA come from the germline V gene. V was pared by 4 bases and J by 1 base, with 16 bases between. CDR3 length: 16 amino acids. The CDR3 here is CASSSGGWGRNTEAFF. CDR3 bases: TGTGCCAGCAGCTCGGGGGGGTGGGGACGGAACACTGAAGCTTTCTTT.